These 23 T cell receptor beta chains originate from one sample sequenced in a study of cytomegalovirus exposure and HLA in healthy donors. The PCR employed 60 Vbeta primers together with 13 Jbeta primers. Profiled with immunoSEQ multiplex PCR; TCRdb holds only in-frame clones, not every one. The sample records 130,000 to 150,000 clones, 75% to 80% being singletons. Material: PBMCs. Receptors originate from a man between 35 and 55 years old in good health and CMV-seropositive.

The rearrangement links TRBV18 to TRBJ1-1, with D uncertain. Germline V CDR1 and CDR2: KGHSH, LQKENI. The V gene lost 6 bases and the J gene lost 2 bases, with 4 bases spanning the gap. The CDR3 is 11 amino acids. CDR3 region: CASSLNTEAFF. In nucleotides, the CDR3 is TGTGCCAGCTCCCTAAACACTGAAGCTTTCTTT.

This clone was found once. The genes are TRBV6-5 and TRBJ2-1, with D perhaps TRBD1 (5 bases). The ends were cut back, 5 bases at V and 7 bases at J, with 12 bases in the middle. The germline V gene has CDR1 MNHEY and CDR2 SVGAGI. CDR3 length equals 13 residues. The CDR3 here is CASSLDQGNEQFF. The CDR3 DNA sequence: TGTGCCAGCAGTCTTGACCAGGGTAATGAGCAGTTCTTC.

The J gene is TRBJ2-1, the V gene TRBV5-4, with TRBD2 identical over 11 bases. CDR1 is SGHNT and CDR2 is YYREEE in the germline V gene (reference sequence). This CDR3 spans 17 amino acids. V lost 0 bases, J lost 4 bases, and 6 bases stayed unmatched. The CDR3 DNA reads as TGTGCCAGCAGCTTGGGGGGGACTAGCGGAGTTTACAATGAGCAGTTCTTC. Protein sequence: CASSLGGTSGVYNEQFF.

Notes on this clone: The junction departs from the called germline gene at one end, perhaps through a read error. CDR3 DNA: TGCGCCAGCAGCCAAGACGCCCAGCCGAACTATAATTCACTCCTCCACTTT. As protein: CASSQDAQPNYNSLLHF. The chain links TRBV4-3 to TRBJ1-6, with D unclear. CDR1 and CDR2 (germline): LGHNA, YSLEER. The CDR3 runs 17 residues.

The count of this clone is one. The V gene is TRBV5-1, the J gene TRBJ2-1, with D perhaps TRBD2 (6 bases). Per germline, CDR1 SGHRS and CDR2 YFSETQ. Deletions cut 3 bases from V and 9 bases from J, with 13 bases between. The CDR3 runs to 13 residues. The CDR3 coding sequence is TGCGCCAGCAGCTCACAGAGCGGGTCTGAGCAGTTCTTC. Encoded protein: CASSSQSGSEQFF. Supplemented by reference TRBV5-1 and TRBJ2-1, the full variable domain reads KAGVTQTPRYLIKTRGQQVTLSCSPISGHRSVSWYQQTPGQGLQFLFEYFSETQRNKGNFPGRFSGRQFSNSRSEMNVSTLELGDSALYLCASSSQSGSEQFFGPGTRLTVL.

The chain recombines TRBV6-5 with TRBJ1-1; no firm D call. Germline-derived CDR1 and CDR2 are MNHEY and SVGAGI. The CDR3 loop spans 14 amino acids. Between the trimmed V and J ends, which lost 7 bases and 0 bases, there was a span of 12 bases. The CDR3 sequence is CASTGSLMNTEAFF. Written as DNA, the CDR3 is TGTGCCAGCACAGGTAGTCTTATGAACACTGAAGCTTTCTTT.

The CDR3 DNA is TGCGCCAGCAGCGGGGGGTACAGCGGGGAGCTGTTTTTT. Amino acid sequence: CASSGGYSGELFF. This chain uses TRBV5-1 with TRBJ2-2; TRBD2 is a possible D gene (6 bases). This CDR3 is 13 amino acids long. Trimming took off 4 bases at V and 7 bases at J, with 11 bases between the two ends. The germline V gene has CDR1 SGHRS and CDR2 YFSETQ.

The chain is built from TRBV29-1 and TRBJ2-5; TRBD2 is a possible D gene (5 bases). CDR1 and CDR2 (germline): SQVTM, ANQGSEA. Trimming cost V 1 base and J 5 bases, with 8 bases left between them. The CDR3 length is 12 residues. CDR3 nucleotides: TGCAGCGTTGAAGGAGGGTTGGAGACCCAGTACTTC. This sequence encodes CSVEGGLETQYF. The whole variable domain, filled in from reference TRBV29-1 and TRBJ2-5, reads SAVISQKPSRDICQRGTSLTIQCQVDSQVTMMFWYRQQPGQSLTLIATANQGSEATYESGFVIDKFPISRPNLTFSTLTVSNMSPEDSSIYLCSVEGGLETQYFGPGTRLLVL.

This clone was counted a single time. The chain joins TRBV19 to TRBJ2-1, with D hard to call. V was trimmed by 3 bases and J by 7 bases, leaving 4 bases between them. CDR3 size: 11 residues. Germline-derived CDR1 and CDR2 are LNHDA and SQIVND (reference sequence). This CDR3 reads CASSIGNEQFF. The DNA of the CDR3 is TGTGCCAGTAGTATCGGGAATGAGCAGTTCTTC.

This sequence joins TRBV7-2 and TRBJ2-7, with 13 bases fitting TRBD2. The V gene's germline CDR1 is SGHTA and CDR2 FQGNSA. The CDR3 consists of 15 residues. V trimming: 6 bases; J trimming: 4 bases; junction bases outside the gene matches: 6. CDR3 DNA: TGTGCCAGCAGACCCGGGACTAGCGGGACTTACGAGCAGTACTTC. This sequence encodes CASRPGTSGTYEQYF.

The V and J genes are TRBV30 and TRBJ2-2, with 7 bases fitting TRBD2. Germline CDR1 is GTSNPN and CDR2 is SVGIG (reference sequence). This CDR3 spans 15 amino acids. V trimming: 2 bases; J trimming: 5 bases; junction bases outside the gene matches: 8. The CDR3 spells CAWSSYLGLTGELFF. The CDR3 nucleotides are TGTGCCTGGAGTTCATACCTGGGACTAACCGGGGAGCTGTTTTTT.

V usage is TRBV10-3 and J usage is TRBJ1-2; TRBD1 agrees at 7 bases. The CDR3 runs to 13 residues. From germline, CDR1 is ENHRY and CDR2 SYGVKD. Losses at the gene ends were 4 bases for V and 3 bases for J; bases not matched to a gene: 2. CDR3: CAISGQGDYGYTF. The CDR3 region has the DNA TGTGCCATCAGTGGACAGGGCGACTATGGCTACACCTTC.

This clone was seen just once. The CDR3 is CASSSQTSQETQYF. Written as DNA, the CDR3 is TGTGCCAGCAGTTCCCAAACTAGTCAAGAGACCCAGTACTTC. V usage is TRBV6-5 and J usage is TRBJ2-5; D may be TRBD2 (5 bases). The CDR3 runs to 14 residues. Germline V gene sequence: CDR1 MNHEY, CDR2 SVGAGI. Trimming stripped 4 bases from V and 2 bases from J, with 11 bases between.

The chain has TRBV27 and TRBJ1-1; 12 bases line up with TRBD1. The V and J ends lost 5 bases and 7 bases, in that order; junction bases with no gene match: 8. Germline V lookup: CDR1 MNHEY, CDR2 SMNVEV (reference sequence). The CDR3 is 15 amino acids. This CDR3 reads CASSRPGTGGDEAFF. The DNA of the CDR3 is TGTGCCAGCAGTCGCCCCGGGACAGGGGGCGATGAAGCTTTCTTT.

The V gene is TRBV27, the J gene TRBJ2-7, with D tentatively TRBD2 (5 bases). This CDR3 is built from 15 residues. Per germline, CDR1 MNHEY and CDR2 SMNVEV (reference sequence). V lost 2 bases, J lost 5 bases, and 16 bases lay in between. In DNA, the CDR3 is TGTGCCAGCAGTTTACTCGTGGGAGTGGGCCACGAGCAGTACTTC. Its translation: CASSLLVGVGHEQYF.

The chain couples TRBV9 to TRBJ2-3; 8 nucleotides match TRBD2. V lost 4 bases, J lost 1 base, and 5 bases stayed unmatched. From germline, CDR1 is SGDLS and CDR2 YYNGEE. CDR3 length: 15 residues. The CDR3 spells CASSSQAGGTDTQYF. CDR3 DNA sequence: TGTGCCAGCAGCTCCCAAGCGGGAGGCACAGATACGCAGTATTTT.

For the CDR3, the DNA is TGTGCCAGCAGCTTGGGGACTAGGGGCGGGAATGAGCAGTTCTTC. Translating it yields CASSLGTRGGNEQFF. The chain combines TRBV7-8 with TRBJ2-1, with 8 bases identical to TRBD2. Germline V gives CDR1 SGHVS, CDR2 FQNEAQ. Germline trimming cut 3 bases from V and 7 bases from J; bases unmatched to any gene: 8. This CDR3 contains 15 residues.

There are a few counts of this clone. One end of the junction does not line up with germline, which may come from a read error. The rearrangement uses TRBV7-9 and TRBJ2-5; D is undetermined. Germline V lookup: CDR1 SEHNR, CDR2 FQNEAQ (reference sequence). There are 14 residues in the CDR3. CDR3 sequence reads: CSSSFLVEKETQYF. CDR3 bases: TGTTCCAGCAGCTTTTTGGTAGAAAAAGAGACCCAGTACTTC.

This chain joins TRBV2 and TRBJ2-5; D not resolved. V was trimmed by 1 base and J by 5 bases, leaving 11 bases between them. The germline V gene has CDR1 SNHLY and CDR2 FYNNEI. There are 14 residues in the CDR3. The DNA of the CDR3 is TGTGCCAGCAGTGAAGGTCGAGTGAGGGAGACCCAGTACTTC. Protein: CASSEGRVRETQYF.

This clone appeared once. The CDR3 here is CASSRGLPLGEQYF. As DNA, the CDR3 is TGTGCCAGCAGCCGGGGACTACCCCTAGGCGAGCAGTACTTC. The rearrangement uses TRBV6-5 and TRBJ2-7; 7 bases map to TRBD2. Trimming took 6 bases from V and 6 from J; bases not matched to a gene: 11. This CDR3 has 14 amino acids. CDR1 is MNHEY and CDR2 is SVGAGI in the germline V gene.

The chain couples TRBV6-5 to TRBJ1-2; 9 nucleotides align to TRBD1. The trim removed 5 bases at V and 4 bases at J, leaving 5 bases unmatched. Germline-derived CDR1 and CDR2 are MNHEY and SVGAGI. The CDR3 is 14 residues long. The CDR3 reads CASSGDREVYGYTF. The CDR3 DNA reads TGTGCCAGCAGTGGGGACAGGGAGGTCTATGGCTACACCTTC.

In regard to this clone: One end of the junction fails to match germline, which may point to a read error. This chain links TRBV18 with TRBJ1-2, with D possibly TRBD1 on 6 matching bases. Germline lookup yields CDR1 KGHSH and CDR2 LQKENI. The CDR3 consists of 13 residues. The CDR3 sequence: CASSQRGLAAINF. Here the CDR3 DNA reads TGTGCCAGCTCACAGCGGGGGCTCGCGGCCATAAACTTC.

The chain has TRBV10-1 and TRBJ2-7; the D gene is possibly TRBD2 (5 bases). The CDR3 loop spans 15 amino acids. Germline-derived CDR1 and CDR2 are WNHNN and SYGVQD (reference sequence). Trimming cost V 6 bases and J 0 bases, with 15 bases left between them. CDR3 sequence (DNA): TGCGCCAGCAGCCCCCGGAGTAGCGCCTCCTACGAGCAGTACTTC. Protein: CASSPRSSASYEQYF.